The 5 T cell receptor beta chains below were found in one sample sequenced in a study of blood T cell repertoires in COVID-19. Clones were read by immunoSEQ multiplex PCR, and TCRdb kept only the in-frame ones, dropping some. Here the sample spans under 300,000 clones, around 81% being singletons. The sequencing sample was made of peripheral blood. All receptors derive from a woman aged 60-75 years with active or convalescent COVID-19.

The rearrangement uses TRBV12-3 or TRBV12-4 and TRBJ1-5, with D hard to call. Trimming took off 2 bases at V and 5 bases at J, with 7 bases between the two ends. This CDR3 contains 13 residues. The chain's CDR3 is CASSLNGYQPQHF. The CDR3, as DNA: TGTGCCAGCAGTTTAAATGGCTATCAGCCCCAGCATTTT.

The CDR3 sequence: CASRPGTPSNYGYTF. CDR3 nucleotide sequence: TGTGCCAGCAGGCCCGGGACACCGTCCAACTATGGCTACACCTTC. The J gene is TRBJ1-2, the V gene TRBV28, with D maybe TRBD1 (6 bases). V lost 6 bases and J lost 2, with 16 bases in between. The CDR3 consists of 15 residues. CDR1 and CDR2 from the germline V gene are MDHEN and SYDVKM.

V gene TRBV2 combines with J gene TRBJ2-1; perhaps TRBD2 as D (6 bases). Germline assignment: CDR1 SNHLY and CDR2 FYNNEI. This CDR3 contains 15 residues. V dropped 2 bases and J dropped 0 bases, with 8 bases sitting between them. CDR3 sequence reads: CASSERGSSYNEQFF. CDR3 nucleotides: TGTGCCAGCAGTGAACGGGGGAGCTCCTACAATGAGCAGTTCTTC.

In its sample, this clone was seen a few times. This CDR3 is CARIRRLTSGDLNTGELFF. CDR3 nucleotide sequence: TGTGCCAGGATTCGCCGACTGACTAGCGGGGATTTGAACACCGGGGAGCTGTTTTTT. The gene calls are TRBV28 and TRBJ2-2; 11 nucleotides align to TRBD2. The CDR3 has 19 amino acids. V lost 9 bases, J lost 1 base, and 16 bases stayed unmatched. Germline values: CDR1 MDHEN, CDR2 SYDVKM.

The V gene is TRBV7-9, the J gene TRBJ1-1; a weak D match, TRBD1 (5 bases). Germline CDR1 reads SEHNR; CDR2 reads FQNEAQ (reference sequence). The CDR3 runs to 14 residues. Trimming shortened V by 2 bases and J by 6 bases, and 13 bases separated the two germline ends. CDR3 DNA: TGTGCCAGCAGCTTAAAGGGACTAGGGGCTGAAGCTTTCTTT. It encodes CASSLKGLGAEAFF.